This T cell receptor beta chain is from a study of Ad26.COV2.S vaccination and SARS-CoV-2 variants (dated by TCRdb to the early 2020s). Describing the broader study: Vaccine-arm donors were drawn from COV1001, a multicentre, randomized, double-blind, placebo-controlled phase I-IIa trial of Ad26.COV2.S in healthy adults. Ad26.COV2.S was administered intramuscularly at a dose of 5x10^10 or 1x10^11 viral particles, either as one shot or as two shots given 56 days apart. Sequencing of the TCRbeta repertoire served to evaluate the specificity and breadth of SARS-CoV-2-reactive T cell receptors following Ad26.COV2.S vaccination. A total of some 30 samples were included in the TCR-sequenced set, comprising about 20 Ad26.COV2.S vaccine recipients, 5 placebo recipients and 8 SARS-CoV-2 convalescent individuals. Trial participants were randomized into five groups of five, in which low-dose or high-dose Ad26.COV2.S was given once or twice, or placebo was given on both occasions. Investigators remained blinded to trial group allocation during experiments and outcome assessment.

The treatment or condition label of this sample denotes: roughly 19 received Ad26.COV2.S at low or high dose, single or two shots; a few received placebo; per-sample allocation not given. Repertoires of vaccine and placebo recipients were sequenced from samples taken on day 63 after the first injection. Between 29 July and 7 August 2020, Cohort 1b enrolled approximately 26 adults aged 18-55 years at one site in Boston, USA. As a vaccine, Ad26.COV2.S was a replication-incompetent adenovirus type 26 vector that expressed a prefusion-stabilized SARS-CoV-2 spike protein derived from the original Wuhan strain. With regard to this clone: The specificity of this receptor is unknown. No much larger clone exists at a distance of one base, and base qualities are not known.

The immunoSEQ Assay was the method used to sequence TCRbeta CDR3 regions. After extraction, genomic DNA underwent amplification by bias-controlled multiplex PCR, followed by high-throughput sequencing. The original methods were these. To quantify the absolute abundance of every unique TCRbeta CDR3 region, sequences were collapsed and filtered. Usable DNA was measured by amplifying reference genes present in all nucleated cells, and TCRbeta template counts were normalized to that usable DNA to estimate T cell fraction. Repertoire TCRs were annotated as SARS-CoV-2-specific by exact matching of V gene, CDR3 amino acid sequence and J gene to a known reactive TCR set. The reference SARS-CoV-2 TCR set was derived from MIRA and filtered for enrichment in COVID-19-positive ImmuneCODE repertoires, a step that removed public or cross-reactive TCRs. Using the MIRA antigens, annotated TCRs were further analysed by specific ORF or by position within an ORF. Depth was the summed frequency of annotated unique rearrangements, while breadth was defined as annotated unique rearrangements over total unique productive rearrangements. Group comparisons of TCR breadth used two-sided Wilcoxon rank-sum tests. TCRdb mirrors the immuneACCESS table, restricted to in-frame sequences. Some clones are absent from its copies; in checked studies, under half trace to an unresolved V gene, and the reason for the others is unknown. V and J calls and clone size are copied from that table; D and trimming were computed from the DNA. Counted in this sample were about 350,000 clones; around 84% of them appeared once. Of the sample, around 3.3% falls within the top ten clones.

The CDR3 spans 15 residues, from the cysteine through the phenylalanine. The DNA shown is the 45-base CDR3, in frame from base 1. V ends up 3 bases short and J 0 bases short, with an unmatched junction base count of 5. CDR1 is given as SGDLS and CDR2 as YYNGEE, both from the germline V gene. Findings and caveats that apply to the study as a whole: Higher spike-specific TCR breadth was observed in Ad26.COV2.S recipients than in placebo recipients (P = 0.0014). It was noted by the authors that total T cell responses may have been underestimated by the TCR breadth and depth analyses. The study lacked the statistical power to compare responses across vaccine doses or regimens. Comparable non-spike TCR breadth was observed between vaccine and placebo recipients, consistent with only spike being contained in the vaccine. After vaccination, spike-specific CD8+ and CD4+ T cell responses were reported to show substantial breadth.

This chain is built from TRBV9 and TRBJ2-7; 8 central nucleotides agree with TRBD1. This specimen was peripheral blood, taken in a trial of Ad26.COV2.S vaccine versus placebo. This TCR was recovered from a person aged 18-65 years who received the Ad26.COV2.S COVID-19 vaccine or a placebo. Read as DNA, the sequence is TGTGCCAGCAGCGCCGGGACAGGAAGCTCCTACGAGCAGTACTTC. Its protein is CASSAGTGSSYEQYF.